Below are 20 T cell receptor beta chains sequenced from a single sample in a study of OX40 agonist ivuxolimab in advanced cancers. Method: immunoSEQ multiplex PCR; TCRdb's copy keeps in-frame clones and lacks some. The repertoire includes some 66,000 clones, about 91% of them detected once, and approximately 0.6% sits in the top ten. The input for sequencing was CD4+ or CD8+ T cells sorted from blood, taken in a trial of the OX40 agonist ivuxolimab. These receptors came from an adult with an advanced solid tumor such as melanoma, head and neck, liver or kidney cancer.

The CDR3 DNA reads as TGTGCCAGCAGTGAAATCCCCTCGGGACAGGGAAATGAAAAACTGTTTTTT. Translating gives CASSEIPSGQGNEKLFF. This chain links TRBV6-1 with TRBJ1-4, with 9 bases fitting TRBD1. This CDR3 has 17 residues. The V gene end was trimmed by 2 bases and the J gene end by 5 bases; junction bases not matched to a gene: 9. Germline loops: CDR1 MNHNS, CDR2 SASEGT.

The chain recombines TRBV7-2 with TRBJ2-7, with D perhaps assigned TRBD1 or TRBD2 (6 bases each). The CDR3 runs to 14 residues. Germline CDR1 SGHTA, CDR2 FQGNSA. The V end lost 7 bases, the J end lost 0 bases, and 13 bases lay between the germline ends. The CDR3 region has the DNA TGTGCCAGCACGGTGTCGGGGGCCTCCTACGAGCAGTACTTC. It specifies CASTVSGASYEQYF.

The gene calls are TRBV10-3 and TRBJ2-2; 10 bases are shared with TRBD1. This CDR3 comprises 13 residues. Germline trimming cut 11 bases from V and 5 bases from J; bases unmatched to any gene: 5. The V gene's germline CDR1 is ENHRY and CDR2 SYGVKD. This chain's CDR3 is CAYGDRGTGELFF. CDR3 in DNA: TGTGCCTATGGGGACAGGGGAACCGGGGAGCTGTTTTTT.

This rearrangement joins TRBV5-4 to TRBJ1-3; D remains unclear. This CDR3 region has 17 residues. V lost 3 bases and J lost 2, with 18 bases in between. The germline V gene has CDR1 SGHNT and CDR2 YYREEE (reference sequence). CDR3 DNA sequence: TGTGCCAGCAGCTCCCTCCCCCCTGACAAGGCTGGAAACACCATATATTTT. Translation: CASSSLPPDKAGNTIYF.

V is TRBV2 and J is TRBJ2-3, with a weak D call TRBD1 (6 bases). This CDR3 comprises 15 residues. V lost 4 bases to trimming and J lost 4 bases, with 15 bases between them. The germline CDR1 and CDR2 sequences are SNHLY and FYNNEI. The CDR3 coding sequence is TGTGCCAGCAGTGTTAGGGGGTATGCTTCAGATACGCAGTATTTT. Its translation is CASSVRGYASDTQYF. The whole variable domain, filled in from reference TRBV2 and TRBJ2-3, reads EPEVTQTPSHQVTQMGQEVILRCVPISNHLYFYWYRQILGQKVEFLVSFYNNEISEKSEIFDDQFSVERPDGSNFTLKIRSTKLEDSAMYFCASSVRGYASDTQYFGPGTRLTVL.

The chain employs TRBV28 and TRBJ2-2; D is unclear. This CDR3 comprises 11 residues. Trimming took 11 bases from V and 1 from J, leaving 5 bases between them. Germline lookup yields CDR1 MDHEN and CDR2 SYDVKM. CDR3 DNA sequence: TGTGCCTCAGGGAACACCGGGGAGCTGTTTTTT. It yields the protein CASGNTGELFF.

The chain employs TRBV2 and TRBJ2-3; TRBD1 is a possible D gene (6 bases). V was trimmed by 6 bases and J by 5 bases, leaving 18 bases between them. This CDR3 contains 15 residues. CDR1 SNHLY and CDR2 FYNNEI come from the germline V gene. The CDR3: CASRERYRDRDTQYF. CDR3 nucleotides: TGTGCCAGCAGGGAGCGGTACAGGGACCGAGATACGCAGTATTTT.

The chain employs TRBV5-4 and TRBJ1-6; D is perhaps TRBD1 (6 bases). This CDR3 spans 15 amino acids. Trimming took 0 bases from V and 7 from J, leaving 11 bases between them. Germline lookup yields CDR1 SGHNT and CDR2 YYREEE (reference sequence). CDR3 bases: TGTGCCAGCAGCTTGGCGGATACAGGGAATTCACCCCTCCACTTT. Amino acid sequence: CASSLADTGNSPLHF.

This sequence joins TRBV10-3 and TRBJ2-7; D is possibly TRBD2 (7 bases). The CDR3 totals 14 residues. Trimming shortened V by 6 bases and J by 3 bases, and 15 bases separated the two germline ends. Per the germline V gene, CDR1 is ENHRY and CDR2 is SYGVKD. This CDR3 is CAISNNREGYEQYF. For the CDR3, the DNA is TGTGCCATCAGCAACAACAGGGAGGGCTACGAGCAGTACTTC.

V gene TRBV5-1 combines with J gene TRBJ1-4; D is ambiguous. V lost 4 bases and J 0 bases, leaving 10 bases between the germline ends. The CDR3 runs to 15 residues. The germline V gene encodes CDR1 SGHRS and CDR2 YFSETQ. The CDR3 sequence is CASSEDFATNEKLFF. The DNA of the CDR3 is TGCGCCAGCAGCGAAGACTTTGCAACTAATGAAAAACTGTTTTTT.

This chain joins TRBV11-2 and TRBJ2-7, with D unresolved. The V gene lost 0 bases and the J gene lost 4 bases, with 10 bases spanning the gap. Per germline, CDR1 SGHAT and CDR2 FQNNGV. The CDR3 totals 14 residues. This CDR3 reads CASSLDSPKYEQYF. The CDR3 region has the DNA TGTGCCAGCAGCTTAGATTCGCCCAAATACGAGCAGTACTTC.

The chain links TRBV5-1 to TRBJ2-1; 8 nucleotides match TRBD2. CDR1 and CDR2 (germline): SGHRS, YFSETQ. The ends lost 5 bases at V and 0 bases at J; junction bases unmatched: 7. The CDR3 has 16 amino acids. The CDR3 is CASRRSGGFSYNEQFF. The CDR3 coding sequence is TGCGCCAGCAGGCGGAGCGGGGGCTTCTCCTACAATGAGCAGTTCTTC.

The chain has TRBV6-6 and TRBJ2-1; either TRBD1 or TRBD2 may supply D (6 bases each). The V end was cut by 5 bases, the J end by 7 bases, with 18 bases between. Germline lookup yields CDR1 MNHNY and CDR2 SVGAGI (reference sequence). This CDR3 contains 15 residues. As DNA, the CDR3 is TGTGCCAGCAGTAGACCACGGGGGCGCTCGAATGAGCAGTTCTTC. It is translated as CASSRPRGRSNEQFF.

The rearrangement uses TRBV5-1 and TRBJ1-5; maybe TRBD1 (6 bases). V gave up 2 bases and J gave up 5 bases, with 8 bases separating them. Germline CDR1 and CDR2: SGHRS and YFSETQ. The CDR3 runs to 13 residues. CDR3 sequence reads: CASSFGGDQPQHF. DNA for the CDR3: TGCGCCAGCAGCTTCGGGGGCGATCAGCCCCAGCATTTT.

The rearrangement links TRBV6-5 to TRBJ1-1, with 7 bases lining up with TRBD1. This CDR3 is 13 amino acids long. The V segment lost 8 bases and the J segment 0 bases; nucleotides outside the gene matches: 3. Germline CDR1 and CDR2: MNHEY and SVGAGI. The CDR3 region is CASSGQMNTEAFF. As DNA, the CDR3 is TGTGCCAGCTCGGGACAGATGAACACTGAAGCTTTCTTT.

The chain has TRBV27 and TRBJ1-6; a weak D match, TRBD1 (6 bases). CDR1 is MNHEY, CDR2 SMNVEV, per germline (reference sequence). This CDR3 is built from 16 residues. V was cut by 6 bases and J by 10 bases, with 22 bases left in between. The CDR3 nucleotides read TGTGCCAGCAGCCCCAGTACCGGGACATGGATGTCACCCCTCCACTTT. This translates into CASSPSTGTWMSPLHF.

The chain is built from TRBV7-2 and TRBJ2-7; the D gene could be TRBD1 or TRBD2 (5 bases each). CDR3 length: 13 amino acids. V lost 5 bases and J 2 bases, leaving 10 bases between the germline ends. From germline, CDR1 is SGHTA and CDR2 FQGNSA. The CDR3 protein is CASSEGRTYEQYF. The CDR3 nucleotides read TGTGCCAGCAGCGAGGGGAGAACCTACGAGCAGTACTTC.

The gene calls are TRBV27 and TRBJ2-3; 7 bases are shared with TRBD2. The CDR3 loop spans 12 amino acids. Germline CDR1 is MNHEY and CDR2 is SMNVEV (reference sequence). Losses at the gene ends were 3 bases for V and 10 bases for J; bases not matched to a gene: 4. The CDR3 DNA is TGTGCCAGCAGTTTTCGGGCGGGGGCGCAGTATTTT. Protein product: CASSFRAGAQYF.

The gene calls are TRBV5-4 and TRBJ2-3; unclear D gene. V shed 9 bases and J shed 4 bases, with 15 bases lying between them. This CDR3 spans 13 amino acids. Germline V CDR1 and CDR2: SGHNT, YYREEE (reference sequence). The CDR3 is CATSGTRSDTQYF. In DNA form, the CDR3 reads TGTGCCACATCAGGTACCCGTTCAGATACGCAGTATTTT.

This chain joins TRBV18 and TRBJ1-1, with 7 bases aligning to TRBD1. The junction had 9 bases not matched to a gene; V was cut back by 5 bases and J by 3 bases. Germline V gives CDR1 KGHSH, CDR2 LQKENI. This CDR3 spans 15 amino acids. In DNA, the CDR3 is TGTGCCAGCTCAGTATCGACAGGGTTGGACACTGAAGCTTTCTTT. This gives the protein CASSVSTGLDTEAFF.